This T cell receptor beta chain derives from a study of naive and memory T cell subsets. Study results and limitations: Potentially, T cell activation and differentiation skew this RNA-based measurement.

The germline gives CDR1 MNHEY, CDR2 SVGAGI. The length of the CDR3 is 13 residues. The V gene end was trimmed by 6 bases and the J gene end by 3 bases; junction bases not matched to a gene: 5. This clonotype ranks as medium-sized. The antigen is undetermined. Amplification of ligated cDNA took four PCR rounds with SP2 and nested alpha and beta constant primers. For blood and skin samples, reverse transcription used TCR alpha and beta constant primers. Each CDR3 protein is one row after TCRdb ran MiXCR on the UMI-ligation and nested PCR reads. The profile shows some 25,000 distinct CDR3 sequences, about 5.2% of them singletons. The library had UMIs added by 3' ligation of an oligonucleotide to TCR cDNA. Whole-blood samples were more than 2 ml of peripheral blood from healthy adult volunteers. Input was about 1 to 1,100 ng of DNase-treated total RNA without cell sorting.

The genes are TRBV6-5 and TRBJ2-7; 7 bases line up with TRBD1. What was sequenced was blood. The clonotype was recovered from an adult in good health. The CDR3 nucleotides read TGTGCCAGCAGGCACCGGGACAGCTACGAGCAGTACTTC. Protein sequence: CASRHRDSYEQYF.